This T cell receptor (beta chain) stems from a study of T cell changes during pregnancy in multiple sclerosis. This CDR3 has 14 amino acids. Trimming took off 3 bases at V and 10 bases at J, with 13 bases between the two ends. CDR1 is LGHNA, CDR2 YSLEER, per germline. Profiling relied on immunoSEQ multiplex PCR, and the TCRdb table lists in-frame clones only, not all of them. The sample contains 36,000 or so clones, about 89% of which appear only once. The sequences come from CD8+ T cells from peripheral blood mononuclear cells, collected in the third trimester of pregnancy. The V and J genes are TRBV4-3 and TRBJ1-6; TRBD1 is a possible D gene (5 bases). The sequence came from a female donor with multiple sclerosis, enrolled in a pregnancy study. In DNA form, the CDR3 reads TGCGCCAGCAGCCAGACCAGCCAGGGCTCACCCCTCCACTTT. This codes for CASSQTSQGSPLHF.